The T cell receptor beta chain described here comes from a study of T cell responses to AZD1222 COVID-19 vaccine. Libraries were prepared by immunoSEQ multiplex PCR; TCRdb keeps only in-frame clonotypes and omits some of them. The sample consists of about 170,000 clones, approximately 90% of them appearing once. This specimen was peripheral blood, taken 28 days after the second dose of the MenACWY control vaccine. The sequence came from an adult who received the MenACWY meningococcal vaccine as a control.

In nucleotides, the CDR3 is TGCGCCAGCAGCCAAGATCTCAGTAACACTGAAGCTTTCTTT. Its protein product is CASSQDLSNTEAFF. This chain connects TRBV4-3 to TRBJ1-1; D gene ambiguous. CDR1 and CDR2 (germline): LGHNA, YSLEER. CDR3 length: 14 amino acids. V was trimmed by 0 bases and J by 2 bases, leaving 7 bases between them.